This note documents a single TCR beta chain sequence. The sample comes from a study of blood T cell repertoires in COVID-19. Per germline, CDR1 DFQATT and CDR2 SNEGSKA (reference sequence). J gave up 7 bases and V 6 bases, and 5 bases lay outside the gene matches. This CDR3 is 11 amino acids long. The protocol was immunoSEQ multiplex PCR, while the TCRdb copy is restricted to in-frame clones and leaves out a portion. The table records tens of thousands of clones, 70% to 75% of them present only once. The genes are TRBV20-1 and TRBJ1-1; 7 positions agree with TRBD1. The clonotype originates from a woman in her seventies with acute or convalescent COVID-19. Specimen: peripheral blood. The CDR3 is CSARGDGEAFF. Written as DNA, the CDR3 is TGCAGTGCCAGGGGGGATGGTGAAGCTTTCTTT.